This T cell receptor beta chain was sequenced in a study of cytomegalovirus exposure and HLA in healthy donors. Study results and limitations: When analyzed later, a missense DCLRE1C variant was found to be linked to TCR beta V- and J-gene trimming.

The PCR ran on 60 Vbeta and 13 Jbeta primers. Repertoires were generated with immunoSEQ multiplex PCR, while TCRdb's copy carries only in-frame clones and drops some. This sample's table reports approximately 110,000 clones. Concerning this clone itself: Its target is unknown.

This CDR3 comprises 15 residues. Per the germline V gene, CDR1 is SNHLY and CDR2 is FYNNEI. Trimming removed 2 bases from V and 0 bases from J, with 10 bases in between. The sequenced sample consisted of PBMCs. The V gene is TRBV2, the J gene TRBJ1-2; possibly TRBD1 for D (6 bases). The clonotype originates from a young man in good health and CMV-seronegative. The CDR3 is CASSEQQGPNYGYTF. The CDR3 nucleotides are TGTGCCAGCAGTGAACAACAGGGACCTAACTATGGCTACACCTTC.